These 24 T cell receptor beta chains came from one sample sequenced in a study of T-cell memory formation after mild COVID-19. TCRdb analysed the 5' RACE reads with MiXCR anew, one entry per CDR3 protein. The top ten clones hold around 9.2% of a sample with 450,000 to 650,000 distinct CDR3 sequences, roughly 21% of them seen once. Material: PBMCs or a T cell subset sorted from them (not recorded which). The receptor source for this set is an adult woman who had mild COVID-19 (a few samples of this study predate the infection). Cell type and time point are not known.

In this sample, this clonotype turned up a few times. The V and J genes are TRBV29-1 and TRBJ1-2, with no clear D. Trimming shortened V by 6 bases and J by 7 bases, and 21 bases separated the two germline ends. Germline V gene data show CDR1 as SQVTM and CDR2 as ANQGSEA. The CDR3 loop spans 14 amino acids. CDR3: CSVVKGAGKRGYTF. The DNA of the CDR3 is TGCAGCGTCGTAAAGGGTGCGGGGAAACGTGGCTACACCTTC.

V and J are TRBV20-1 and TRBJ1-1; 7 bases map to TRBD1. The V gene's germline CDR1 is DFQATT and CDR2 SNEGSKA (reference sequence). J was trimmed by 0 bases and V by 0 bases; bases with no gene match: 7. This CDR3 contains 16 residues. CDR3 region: CSAREGGGAVNTEAFF. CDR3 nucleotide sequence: TGCAGTGCTAGAGAGGGAGGGGGCGCGGTGAACACTGAAGCTTTCTTT.

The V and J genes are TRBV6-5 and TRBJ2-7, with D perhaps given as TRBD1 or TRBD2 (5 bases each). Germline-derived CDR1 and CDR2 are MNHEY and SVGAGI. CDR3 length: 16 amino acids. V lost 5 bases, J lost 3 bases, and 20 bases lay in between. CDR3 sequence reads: CASSNPTFRDHYEQYF. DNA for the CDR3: TGTGCCAGCAGTAATCCCACCTTCCGGGACCACTACGAGCAGTACTTC.

The CDR3 DNA reads as TGTGCCAGCAGCCGTCGGGGAACCGGGGAGCTGTTTTTT. This gives the protein CASSRRGTGELFF. This sequence joins TRBV7-9 and TRBJ2-2, with D perhaps matching TRBD2 (5 bases). CDR3 length: 13 residues. Germline CDR1 reads SEHNR; CDR2 reads FQNEAQ (reference sequence). V lost 5 bases and J 5 bases, leaving 9 bases between the germline ends.

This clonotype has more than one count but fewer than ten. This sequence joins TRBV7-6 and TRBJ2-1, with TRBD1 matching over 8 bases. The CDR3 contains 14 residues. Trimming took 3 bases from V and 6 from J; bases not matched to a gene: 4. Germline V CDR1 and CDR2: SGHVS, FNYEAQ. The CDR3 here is CASSFGTGRNEQFF. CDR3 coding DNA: TGTGCCAGCAGCTTCGGGACAGGCCGCAATGAGCAGTTCTTC. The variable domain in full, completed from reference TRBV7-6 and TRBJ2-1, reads GAGVSQSPRYKVTKRGQDVALRCDPISGHVSLYWYRQALGQGPEFLTYFNYEAQQDKSGLPNDRFSAERPEGSISTLTIQRTEQRDSAMYRCASSFGTGRNEQFFGPGTRLTVL.

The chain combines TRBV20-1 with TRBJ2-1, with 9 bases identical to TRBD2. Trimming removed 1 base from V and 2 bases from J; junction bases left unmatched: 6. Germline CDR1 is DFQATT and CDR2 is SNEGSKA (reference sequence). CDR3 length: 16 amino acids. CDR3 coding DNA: TGCAGTGCTAGAGCTCAGCGGGGGGTAACCTACAATGAGCAGTTCTTC. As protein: CSARAQRGVTYNEQFF.

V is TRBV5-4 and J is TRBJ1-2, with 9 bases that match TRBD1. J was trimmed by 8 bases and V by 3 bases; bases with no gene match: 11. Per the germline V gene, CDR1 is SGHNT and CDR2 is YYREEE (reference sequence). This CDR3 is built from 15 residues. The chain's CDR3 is CASSSMGTGQRGYTF. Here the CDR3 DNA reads TGTGCCAGCAGCTCCATGGGGACAGGGCAAAGAGGCTACACCTTC.

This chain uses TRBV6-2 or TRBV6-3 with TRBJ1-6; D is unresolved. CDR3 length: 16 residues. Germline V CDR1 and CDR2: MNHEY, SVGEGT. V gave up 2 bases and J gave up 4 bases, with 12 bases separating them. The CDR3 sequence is CASSYGQADYNSPLHF. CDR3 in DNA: TGTGCCAGCAGTTACGGGCAGGCGGATTATAATTCACCCCTCCACTTT.

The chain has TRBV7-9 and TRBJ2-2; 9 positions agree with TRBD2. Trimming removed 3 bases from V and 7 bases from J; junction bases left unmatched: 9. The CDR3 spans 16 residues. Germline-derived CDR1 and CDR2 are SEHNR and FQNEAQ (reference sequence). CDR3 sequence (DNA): TGTGCCAGCAGCTTGACGGCGGGAGGGCCGGTCGGGGAGCTGTTTTTT. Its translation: CASSLTAGGPVGELFF.

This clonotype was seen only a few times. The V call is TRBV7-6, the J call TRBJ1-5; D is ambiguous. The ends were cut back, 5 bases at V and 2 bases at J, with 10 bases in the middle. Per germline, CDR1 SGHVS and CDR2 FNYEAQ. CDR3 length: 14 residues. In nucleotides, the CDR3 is TGTGCCAGCAGCCTTAGTATCGGCAATCAGCCCCAGCATTTT. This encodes CASSLSIGNQPQHF. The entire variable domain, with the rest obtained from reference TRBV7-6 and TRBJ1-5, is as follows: GAGVSQSPRYKVTKRGQDVALRCDPISGHVSLYWYRQALGQGPEFLTYFNYEAQQDKSGLPNDRFSAERPEGSISTLTIQRTEQRDSAMYRCASSLSIGNQPQHFGDGTRLSIL.

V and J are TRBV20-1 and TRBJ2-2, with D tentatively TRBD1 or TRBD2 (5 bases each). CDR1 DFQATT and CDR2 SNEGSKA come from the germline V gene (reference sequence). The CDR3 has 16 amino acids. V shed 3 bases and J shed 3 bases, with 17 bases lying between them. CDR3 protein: CSARRPGRPDTGELFF. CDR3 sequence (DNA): TGCAGTGCTAGGAGACCGGGACGCCCAGACACCGGGGAGCTGTTTTTT.

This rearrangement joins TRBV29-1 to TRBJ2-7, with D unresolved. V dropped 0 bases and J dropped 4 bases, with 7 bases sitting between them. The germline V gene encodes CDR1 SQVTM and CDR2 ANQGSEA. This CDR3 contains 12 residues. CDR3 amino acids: CSVEDREYEQYF. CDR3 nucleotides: TGCAGCGTTGAAGATAGGGAATACGAGCAGTACTTC.

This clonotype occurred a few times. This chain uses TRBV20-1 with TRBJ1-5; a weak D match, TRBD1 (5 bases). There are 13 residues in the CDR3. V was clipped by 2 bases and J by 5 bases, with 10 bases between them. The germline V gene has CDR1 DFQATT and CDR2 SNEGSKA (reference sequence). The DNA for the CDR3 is TGCAGTGCTAGACAAGACAGTTATCAGCCCCAGCATTTT. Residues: CSARQDSYQPQHF.

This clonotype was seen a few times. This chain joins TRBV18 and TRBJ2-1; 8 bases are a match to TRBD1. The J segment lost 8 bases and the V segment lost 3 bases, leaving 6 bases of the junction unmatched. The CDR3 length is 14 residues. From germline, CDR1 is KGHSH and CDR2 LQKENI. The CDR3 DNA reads TGTGCCAGCTCACCCTTCGGGACAGGTTATGAGCAGTTCTTC. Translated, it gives CASSPFGTGYEQFF.

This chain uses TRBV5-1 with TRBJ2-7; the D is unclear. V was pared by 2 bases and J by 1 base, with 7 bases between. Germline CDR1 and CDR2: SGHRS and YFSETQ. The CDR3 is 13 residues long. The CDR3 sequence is CASSFTYSYEQYF. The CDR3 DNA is TGCGCCAGCAGCTTCACCTATTCCTACGAGCAGTACTTC.

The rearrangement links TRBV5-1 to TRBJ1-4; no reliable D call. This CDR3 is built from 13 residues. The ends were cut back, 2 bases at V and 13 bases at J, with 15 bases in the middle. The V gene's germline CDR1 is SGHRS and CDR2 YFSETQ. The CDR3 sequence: CASSFSPFSGLFF. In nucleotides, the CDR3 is TGCGCCAGCAGCTTTTCCCCGTTCAGCGGACTGTTTTTT.

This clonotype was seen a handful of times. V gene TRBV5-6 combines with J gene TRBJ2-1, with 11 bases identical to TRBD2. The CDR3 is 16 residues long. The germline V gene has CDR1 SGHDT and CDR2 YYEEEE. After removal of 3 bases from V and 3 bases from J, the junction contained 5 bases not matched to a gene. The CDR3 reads CASSSTSGIGYNEQFF. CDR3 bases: TGTGCCAGCAGCTCGACTAGCGGGATCGGCTACAATGAGCAGTTCTTC.

As DNA, the CDR3 is TGTGCCAGCAGTGAACAGGGGCCTGAGACCCAGTACTTC. This sequence encodes CASSEQGPETQYF. The rearrangement links TRBV25-1 to TRBJ2-5, with a possible D match to TRBD1 (6 bases). Trimming took 2 bases from V and 5 from J, leaving 9 bases between them. CDR1 is MGHDK and CDR2 is SYGVNS in the germline V gene. The CDR3 contains 13 residues.

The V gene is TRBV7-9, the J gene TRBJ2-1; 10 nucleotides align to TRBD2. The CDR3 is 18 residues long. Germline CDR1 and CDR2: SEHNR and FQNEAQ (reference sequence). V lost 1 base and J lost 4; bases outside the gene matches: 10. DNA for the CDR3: TGTGCCAGCAGCTTAGGATGGCAAGGACTAGCGGCTTACAATGAGCAGTTCTTC. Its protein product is CASSLGWQGLAAYNEQFF.

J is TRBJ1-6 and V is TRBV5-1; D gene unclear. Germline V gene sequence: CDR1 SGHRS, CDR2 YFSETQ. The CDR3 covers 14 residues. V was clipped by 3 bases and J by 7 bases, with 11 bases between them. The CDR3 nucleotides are TGCGCCAGCAGCTACACAGCGGAGAATTCACCCCTCCACTTT. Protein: CASSYTAENSPLHF.

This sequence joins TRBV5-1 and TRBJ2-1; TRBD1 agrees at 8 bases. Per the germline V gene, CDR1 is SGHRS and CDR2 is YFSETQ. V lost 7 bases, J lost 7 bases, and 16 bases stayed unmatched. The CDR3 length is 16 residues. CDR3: CASGQRQGTTRNEQFF. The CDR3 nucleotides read TGCGCCAGCGGCCAAAGACAGGGGACAACTCGGAATGAGCAGTTCTTC.

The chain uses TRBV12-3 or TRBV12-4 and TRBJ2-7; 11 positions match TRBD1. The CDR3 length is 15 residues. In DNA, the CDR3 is TGTGCGTCGCAGCAGCCGGGACAGGGGGCCTACGAGCAGTACTTC. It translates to CASQQPGQGAYEQYF.

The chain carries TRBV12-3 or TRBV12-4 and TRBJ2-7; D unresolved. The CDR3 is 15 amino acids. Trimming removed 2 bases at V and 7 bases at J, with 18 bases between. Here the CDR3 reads CASSLSGQLGWEQYF. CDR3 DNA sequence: TGTGCCAGCAGTTTAAGTGGCCAGTTGGGTTGGGAGCAGTACTTC.

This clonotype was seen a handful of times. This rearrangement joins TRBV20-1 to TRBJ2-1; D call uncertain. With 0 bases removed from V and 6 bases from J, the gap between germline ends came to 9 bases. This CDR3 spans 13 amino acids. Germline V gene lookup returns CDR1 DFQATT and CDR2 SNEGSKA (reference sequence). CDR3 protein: CSARDGNSNEQFF. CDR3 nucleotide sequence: TGCAGTGCTAGAGATGGGAACAGCAATGAGCAGTTCTTC.